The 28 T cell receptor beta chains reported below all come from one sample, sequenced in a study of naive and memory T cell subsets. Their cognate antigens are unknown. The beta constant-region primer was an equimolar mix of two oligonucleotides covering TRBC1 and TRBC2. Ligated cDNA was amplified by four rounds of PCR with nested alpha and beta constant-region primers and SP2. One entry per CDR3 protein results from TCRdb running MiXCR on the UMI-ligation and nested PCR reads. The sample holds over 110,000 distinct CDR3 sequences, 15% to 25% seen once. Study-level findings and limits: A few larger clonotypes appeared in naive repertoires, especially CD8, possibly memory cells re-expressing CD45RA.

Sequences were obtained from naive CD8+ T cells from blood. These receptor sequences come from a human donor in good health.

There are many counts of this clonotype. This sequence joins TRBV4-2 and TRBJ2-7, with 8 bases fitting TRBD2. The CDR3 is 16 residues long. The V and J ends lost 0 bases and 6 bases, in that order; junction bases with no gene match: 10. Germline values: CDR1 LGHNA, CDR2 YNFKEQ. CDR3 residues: CASSQEKREKGREQYF. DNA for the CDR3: TGTGCCAGCAGCCAAGAAAAGCGGGAGAAGGGTCGCGAGCAGTACTTC.

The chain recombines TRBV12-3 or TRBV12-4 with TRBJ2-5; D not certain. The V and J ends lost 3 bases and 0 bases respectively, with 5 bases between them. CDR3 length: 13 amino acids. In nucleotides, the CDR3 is TGTGCCAGCAGTTTCTCCAACCAAGAGACCCAGTACTTC. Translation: CASSFSNQETQYF.

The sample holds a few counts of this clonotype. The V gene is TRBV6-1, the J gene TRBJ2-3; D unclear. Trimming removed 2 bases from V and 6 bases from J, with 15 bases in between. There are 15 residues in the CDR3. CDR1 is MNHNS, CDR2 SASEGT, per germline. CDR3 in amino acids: CASSEKQFTVDTQYF. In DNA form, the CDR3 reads TGTGCCAGCAGTGAAAAACAGTTTACGGTGGATACGCAGTATTTT.

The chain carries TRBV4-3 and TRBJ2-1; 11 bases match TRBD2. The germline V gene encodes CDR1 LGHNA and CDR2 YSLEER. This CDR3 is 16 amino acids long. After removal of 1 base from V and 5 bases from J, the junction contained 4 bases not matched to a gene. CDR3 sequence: CASSQGPLAGDNEQFF. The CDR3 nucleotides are TGCGCCAGCAGCCAAGGGCCACTAGCGGGAGACAATGAGCAGTTCTTC.

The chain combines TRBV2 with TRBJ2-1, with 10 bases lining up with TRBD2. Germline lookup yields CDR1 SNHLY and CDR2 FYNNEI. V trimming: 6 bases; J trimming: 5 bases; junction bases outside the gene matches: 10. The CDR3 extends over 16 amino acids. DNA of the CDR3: TGTGCCAGCAGCCTCGTGAGGACTAGCGGACACAATGAGCAGTTCTTC. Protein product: CASSLVRTSGHNEQFF.

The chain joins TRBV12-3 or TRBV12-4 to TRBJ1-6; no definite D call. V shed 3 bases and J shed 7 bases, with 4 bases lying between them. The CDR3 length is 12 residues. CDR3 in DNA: TGTGCCAGCAGTTTTGAGAATTCACCCCTCCACTTT. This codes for CASSFENSPLHF.

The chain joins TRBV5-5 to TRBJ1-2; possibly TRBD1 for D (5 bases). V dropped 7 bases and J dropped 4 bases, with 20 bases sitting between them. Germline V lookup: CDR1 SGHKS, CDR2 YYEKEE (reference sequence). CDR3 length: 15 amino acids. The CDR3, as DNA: TGTGCCAGCCTTATTTCCGGGGACGGAGCCTATGGCTACACCTTC. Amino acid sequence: CASLISGDGAYGYTF.

DNA for the CDR3: TGTGCCAGCAGTTACGAGGGCGGCCCCCCCTACAATGAGCAGTTCTTC. Residues: CASSYEGGPPYNEQFF. V usage is TRBV6-5 and J usage is TRBJ2-1, with D maybe TRBD2 (5 bases). The CDR3 consists of 16 residues. Germline CDR1 reads MNHEY; CDR2 reads SVGAGI. Trimming left V 2 bases short and J 2 bases short, with 13 bases between.

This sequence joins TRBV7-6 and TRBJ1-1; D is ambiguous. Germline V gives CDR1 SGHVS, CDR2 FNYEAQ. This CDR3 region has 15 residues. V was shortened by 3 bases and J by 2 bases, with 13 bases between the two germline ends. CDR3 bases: TGTGCCAGCAGCTTGAGAAGCGACGGAAACACTGAAGCTTTCTTT. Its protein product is CASSLRSDGNTEAFF.

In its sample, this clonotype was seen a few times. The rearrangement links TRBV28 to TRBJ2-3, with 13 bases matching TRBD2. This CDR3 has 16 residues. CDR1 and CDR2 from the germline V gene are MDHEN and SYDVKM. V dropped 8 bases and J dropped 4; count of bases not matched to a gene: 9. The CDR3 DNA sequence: TGTGCCAGCTACCGACTAGCGGGAGGTGCTGCAGATACGCAGTATTTT. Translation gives CASYRLAGGAADTQYF.

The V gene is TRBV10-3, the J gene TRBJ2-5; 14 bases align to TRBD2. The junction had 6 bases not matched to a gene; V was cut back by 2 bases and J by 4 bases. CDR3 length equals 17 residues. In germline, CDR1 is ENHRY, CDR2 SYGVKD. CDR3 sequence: CAISEPTSGRAAETQYF. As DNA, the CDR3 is TGTGCCATCAGTGAGCCGACTAGCGGGAGGGCCGCAGAGACCCAGTACTTC.

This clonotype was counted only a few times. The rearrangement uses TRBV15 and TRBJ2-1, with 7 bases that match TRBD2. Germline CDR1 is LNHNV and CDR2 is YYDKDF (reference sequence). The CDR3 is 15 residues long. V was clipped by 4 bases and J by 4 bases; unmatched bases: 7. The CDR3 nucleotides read TGTGCCACCAGCACAGGACTAGTACAATACAATGAGCAGTTCTTC. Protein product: CATSTGLVQYNEQFF.

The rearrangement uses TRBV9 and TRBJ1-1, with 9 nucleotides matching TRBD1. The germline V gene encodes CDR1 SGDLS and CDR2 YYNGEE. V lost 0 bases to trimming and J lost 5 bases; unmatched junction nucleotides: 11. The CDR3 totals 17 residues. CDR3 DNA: TGTGCCAGCAGCGTAGCCTGGGGACAGGGAGAGGAGACTGAAGCTTTCTTT. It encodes CASSVAWGQGEETEAFF.

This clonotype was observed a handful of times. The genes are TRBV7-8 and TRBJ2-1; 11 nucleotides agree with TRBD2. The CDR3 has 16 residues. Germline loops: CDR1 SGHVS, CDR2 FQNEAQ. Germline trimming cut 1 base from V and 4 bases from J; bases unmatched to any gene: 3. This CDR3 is CASSLVGTSGYNEQFF. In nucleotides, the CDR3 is TGTGCCAGCAGCTTAGTTGGGACTAGCGGATACAATGAGCAGTTCTTC.

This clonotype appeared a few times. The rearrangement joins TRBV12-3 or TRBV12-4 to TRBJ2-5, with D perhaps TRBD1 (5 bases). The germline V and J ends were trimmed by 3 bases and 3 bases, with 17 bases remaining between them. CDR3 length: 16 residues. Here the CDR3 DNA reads TGTGCCAGCAGTTTCTTAGGGGTGGGCACGAAAGAGACCCAGTACTTC. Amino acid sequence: CASSFLGVGTKETQYF.

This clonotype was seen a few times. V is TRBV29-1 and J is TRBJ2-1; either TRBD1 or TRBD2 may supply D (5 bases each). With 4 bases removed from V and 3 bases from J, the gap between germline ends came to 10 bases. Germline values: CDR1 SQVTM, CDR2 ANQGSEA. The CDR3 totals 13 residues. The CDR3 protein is CSVVGTNYNEQFF. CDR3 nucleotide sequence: TGCAGCGTTGTTGGGACCAACTACAATGAGCAGTTCTTC.

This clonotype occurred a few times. The CDR3 region is CASSGVGDRETQYF. In nucleotides, the CDR3 is TGTGCCAGCAGTGGAGTCGGGGACCGAGAGACCCAGTACTTC. This chain links TRBV2 with TRBJ2-5, with D possibly being TRBD1 or TRBD2 (5 bases each). Germline values: CDR1 SNHLY, CDR2 FYNNEI. The CDR3 has 14 residues. V shed 4 bases and J shed 4 bases, with 13 bases lying between them.

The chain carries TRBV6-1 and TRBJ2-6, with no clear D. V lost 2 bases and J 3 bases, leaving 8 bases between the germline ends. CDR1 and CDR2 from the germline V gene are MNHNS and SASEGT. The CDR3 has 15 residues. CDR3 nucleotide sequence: TGTGCCAGCAGTGAACCAGGTTATGGGGCCAACGTCCTGACTTTC. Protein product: CASSEPGYGANVLTF.

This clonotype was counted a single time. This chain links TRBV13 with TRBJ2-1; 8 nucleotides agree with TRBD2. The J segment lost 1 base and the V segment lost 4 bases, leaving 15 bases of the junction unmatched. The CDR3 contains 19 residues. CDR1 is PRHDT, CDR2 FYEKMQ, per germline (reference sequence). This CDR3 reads CASSSSPRLSGTSYNEQFF. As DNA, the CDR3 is TGTGCCAGCAGCTCTAGCCCCCGTCTTAGCGGGACTTCCTACAATGAGCAGTTCTTC.

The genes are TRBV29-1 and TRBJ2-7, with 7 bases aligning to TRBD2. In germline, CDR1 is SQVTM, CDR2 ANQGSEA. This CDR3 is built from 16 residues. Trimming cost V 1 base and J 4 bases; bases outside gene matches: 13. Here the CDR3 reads CSVEGGTAGEWYEQYF. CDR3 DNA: TGCAGCGTTGAAGGTGGTACGGCGGGAGAATGGTACGAGCAGTACTTC.

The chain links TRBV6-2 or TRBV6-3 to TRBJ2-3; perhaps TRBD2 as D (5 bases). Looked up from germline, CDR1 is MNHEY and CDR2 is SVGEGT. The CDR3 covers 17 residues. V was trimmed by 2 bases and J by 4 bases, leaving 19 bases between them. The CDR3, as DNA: TGTGCCAGCAGTTACACGGGGATAACCGGAGCTGCAGATACGCAGTATTTT. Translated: CASSYTGITGAADTQYF.

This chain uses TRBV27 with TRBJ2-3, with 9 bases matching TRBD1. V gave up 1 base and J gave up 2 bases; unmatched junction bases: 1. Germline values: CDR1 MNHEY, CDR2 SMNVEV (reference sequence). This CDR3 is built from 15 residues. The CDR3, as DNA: TGTGCCAGCAGTTTATGGGACAGGGTCACAGATACGCAGTATTTT. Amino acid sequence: CASSLWDRVTDTQYF.

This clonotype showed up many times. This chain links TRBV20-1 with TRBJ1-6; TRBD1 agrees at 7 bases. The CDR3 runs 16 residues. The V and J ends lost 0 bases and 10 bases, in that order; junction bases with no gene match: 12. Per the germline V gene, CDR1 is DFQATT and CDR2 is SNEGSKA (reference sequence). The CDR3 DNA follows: TGCAGTGCTAGAGACTCGGGGGCAGGGGGGAAGTCACCCCTCCACTTT. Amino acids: CSARDSGAGGKSPLHF.

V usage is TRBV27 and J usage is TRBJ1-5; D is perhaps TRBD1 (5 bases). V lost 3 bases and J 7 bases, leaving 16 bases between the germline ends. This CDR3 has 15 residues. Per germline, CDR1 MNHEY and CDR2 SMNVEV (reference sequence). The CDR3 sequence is CASSFSRGGAQPQHF. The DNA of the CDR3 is TGTGCCAGCAGTTTTTCACGGGGAGGGGCCCAGCCCCAGCATTTT.

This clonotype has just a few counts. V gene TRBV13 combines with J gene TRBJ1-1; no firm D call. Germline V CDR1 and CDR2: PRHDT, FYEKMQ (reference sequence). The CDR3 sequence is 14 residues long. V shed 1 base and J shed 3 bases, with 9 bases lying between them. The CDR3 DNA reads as TGTGCCAGCAGCTTAGACAGCCTGTACACTGAAGCTTTCTTT. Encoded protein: CASSLDSLYTEAFF.

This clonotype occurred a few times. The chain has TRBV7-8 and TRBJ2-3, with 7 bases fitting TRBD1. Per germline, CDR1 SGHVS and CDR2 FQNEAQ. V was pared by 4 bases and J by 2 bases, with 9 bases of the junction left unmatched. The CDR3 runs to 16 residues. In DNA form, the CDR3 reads TGTGCCAGCAGCTCCGCAGGGGGACCCAACACAGATACGCAGTATTTT. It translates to CASSSAGGPNTDTQYF. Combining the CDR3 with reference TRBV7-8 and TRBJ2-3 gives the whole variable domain GAGVSQSPRYKVAKRGQDVALRCDPISGHVSLFWYQQALGQGPEFLTYFQNEAQLDKSGLPSDRFFAERPEGSVSTLKIQRTQQEDSAVYLCASSSAGGPNTDTQYFGPGTRLTVL.

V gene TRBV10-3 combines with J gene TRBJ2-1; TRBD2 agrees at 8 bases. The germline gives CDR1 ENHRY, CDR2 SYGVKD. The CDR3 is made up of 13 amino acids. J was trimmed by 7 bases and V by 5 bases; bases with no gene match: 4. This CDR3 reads CAISSGGWNEQFF. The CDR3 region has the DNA TGTGCCATCAGTTCGGGGGGGTGGAATGAGCAGTTCTTC.

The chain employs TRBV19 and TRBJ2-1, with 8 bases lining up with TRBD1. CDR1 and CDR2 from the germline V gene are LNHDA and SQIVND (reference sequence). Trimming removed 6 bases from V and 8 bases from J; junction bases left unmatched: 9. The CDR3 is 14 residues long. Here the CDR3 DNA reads TGTGCCAGTAGGCCCGACAGGGGTTATGATGAGCAGTTCTTC. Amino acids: CASRPDRGYDEQFF.